This T cell receptor beta chain was recorded in a study of molecular identifiers for immune sequencing clone quantification. Study-level points and caveats: Spike-in Jurkat TCR RNA from a single cell reportedly registered among about a million naive cells.

Sorted cell numbers of about 17,000 to 1,000,000, with 10%, 30% or 50% RNA, served as input for naive CD8 libraries. A CD8+CD4-CCR7+CD45RA+ phenotype served as the sorting definition for naive CD8 T cells. The CDR3 loop spans 14 amino acids. V was clipped by 1 base and J by 6 bases, with 11 bases between them. CDR1 SEHNR and CDR2 FQNEAQ come from the germline V gene (reference sequence). The table lists this clonotype with many counts. Antigen unknown. TCRdb fed the PCR reads into MiXCR, producing one record per CDR3 protein. This table holds about 54,000 distinct CDR3 sequences, roughly 24% found once.

This receptor was identified in a human donor in good health. Some libraries in this study had Jurkat cell RNA spiked in. The chain combines TRBV7-9 with TRBJ2-3; possible D gene TRBD2, 5 bases. Sequencing was done on a sample of naive CD8+ T cells from blood, with Jurkat cell RNA spiked in. The sample's subset: FACS-sorted CD8+CD4-CCR7+CD45RA+ naive T cells. The DNA for the CDR3 is TGTGCCAGCAGCTTAGAGGGAGATCGGGATACGCAGTATTTT. The encoded protein is CASSLEGDRDTQYF. Full variable domain (rest looked up from reference TRBV7-9 and TRBJ2-3): DTGVSQNPRHKITKRGQNVTFRCDPISEHNRLYWYRQTLGQGPEFLTYFQNEAQLEKSRLLSDRFSAERPKGSFSTLEIQRTEQGDSAMYLCASSLEGDRDTQYFGPGTRLTVL.